This paragraph covers one TCR beta chain sequence. This clone was recorded only once. It lacks a known antigen. No quality values exist for individual bases; no much larger clone is one base distant. The treatment or condition label for this specimen denotes: around 19 received Ad26.COV2.S at low or high dose, single or two shots; five or six received placebo; per-sample allocation not given. Repertoires of vaccine and placebo recipients were sequenced from samples collected on day 63 after the first injection. In Cohort 1b, roughly 26 adults aged 18-55 years were enrolled at a single site in Boston, USA, between 29 July and 7 August 2020. Ad26.COV2.S was a replication-incompetent adenovirus type 26 vector expressing a prefusion-stabilized SARS-CoV-2 spike protein from the original Wuhan strain. CDR1 and CDR2 are drawn from the germline V gene: MNHEY, SVGAGI. Trimming accounts for 6 bases at V and 5 bases at J, while the number of junction bases matched to no gene is 4. The CDR3 numbers 13 residues from cysteine through phenylalanine. The only DNA kept is the CDR3, 39 bases in frame from the first base.

The sample comes from a study of Ad26.COV2.S vaccination and SARS-CoV-2 variants listed by TCRdb under 2021. Study-level background: Vaccine-arm donors were drawn from COV1001, a multicentre, randomized, double-blind, placebo-controlled phase I-IIa trial of Ad26.COV2.S in healthy adults. Trial participants were randomized into five groups of five: low-dose or high-dose Ad26.COV2.S given once or twice, or placebo on both occasions. A total of approximately 30 samples were included in the TCR-sequenced set, comprising around 19 Ad26.COV2.S vaccine recipients, 5 placebo recipients and 8 SARS-CoV-2 convalescent individuals. Ad26.COV2.S was administered intramuscularly at a dose of 5x10^10 or 1x10^11 viral particles, either as one shot or as two shots given 56 days apart. Sequencing of the TCRbeta repertoire served to evaluate the specificity and breadth of SARS-CoV-2-reactive T cell receptors following Ad26.COV2.S vaccination. Blinding of investigators to trial group allocation was maintained during experiments and outcome assessment.

The immunoSEQ Assay was the method used to sequence TCRbeta CDR3 regions. After extraction, genomic DNA underwent amplification by bias-controlled multiplex PCR, followed by high-throughput sequencing. The paper's processing steps were these. Collapsing and filtering of sequences were performed to quantify the absolute abundance of each unique TCRbeta CDR3 region. T cell fraction was estimated by normalizing TCRbeta template counts to usable DNA, which was measured by amplifying reference genes present in all nucleated cells. Repertoire TCRs were annotated as SARS-CoV-2-specific when V gene, CDR3 amino acid sequence and J gene were exactly matched to a known reactive TCR set. MIRA supplied the reference SARS-CoV-2 TCR set, which was filtered for enrichment in COVID-19-positive ImmuneCODE repertoires so that public or cross-reactive TCRs were removed. Based on the MIRA antigens, annotated TCRs were further analysed at the level of specific ORF or position within ORF. Depth was the summed frequency of annotated unique rearrangements, while breadth was defined as annotated unique rearrangements over total unique productive rearrangements. TCR breadth was compared between groups using two-sided Wilcoxon rank-sum tests. What TCRdb holds here is the immuneACCESS table cut down to in-frame rearrangements. Part of the clones is not present; checked against another copy, under half of the missing clones reflect an unresolved V gene, and the others are unexplained. Clonal size and the V and J genes are those of that table, whereas D and trimming came from the DNA. This sample holds about 370,000 clones; around nine tenths were observed only once. 3.5% of the sample is held by the ten biggest clonotypes.

What the work shows at the level of the full study, not this receptor alone: After vaccination, substantial breadth of spike-specific CD8+ and CD4+ T cell responses was reported. The study lacked the statistical power to compare responses across vaccine doses or regimens. Compared with placebo recipients, Ad26.COV2.S recipients showed higher spike-specific TCR breadth (P = 0.0014). Comparable non-spike TCR breadth was observed between vaccine and placebo recipients, consistent with only spike being contained in the vaccine. The authors noted that the TCR breadth and depth analyses may have underestimated total T cell responses.

The V and J genes are TRBV6-5 and TRBJ1-1; 9 central bases correspond to TRBD1. Material: peripheral blood, obtained in a trial of Ad26.COV2.S vaccine versus placebo. The receptor comes from a person aged 18-60 years who received the Ad26.COV2.S COVID-19 vaccine or a placebo. Read as DNA, the sequence is TGTGCCAGCAGCCGGACAGGGGAAACTGAAGCTTTCTTT. Its protein is CASSRTGETEAFF.